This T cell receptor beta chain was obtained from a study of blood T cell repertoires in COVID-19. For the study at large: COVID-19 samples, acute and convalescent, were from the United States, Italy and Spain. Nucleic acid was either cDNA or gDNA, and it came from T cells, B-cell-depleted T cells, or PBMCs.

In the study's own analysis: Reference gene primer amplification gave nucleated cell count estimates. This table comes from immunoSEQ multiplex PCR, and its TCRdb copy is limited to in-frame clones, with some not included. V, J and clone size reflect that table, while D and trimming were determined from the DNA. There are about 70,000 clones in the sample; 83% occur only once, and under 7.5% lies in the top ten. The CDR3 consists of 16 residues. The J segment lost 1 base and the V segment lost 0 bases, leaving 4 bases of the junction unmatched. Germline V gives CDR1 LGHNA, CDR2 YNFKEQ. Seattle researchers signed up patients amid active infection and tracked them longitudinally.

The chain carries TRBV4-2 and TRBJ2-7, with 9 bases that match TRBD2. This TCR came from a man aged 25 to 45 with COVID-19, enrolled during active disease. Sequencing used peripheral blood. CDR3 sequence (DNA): TGTGCCAGCAGCCAAGAGGTAGCGGGAGAATCCTACGAGCAGTACTTC. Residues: CASSQEVAGESYEQYF.